These 17 T cell receptor beta chains were all obtained from the same sample, sequenced in a study of post-analysis software for immune sequencing data. General observations from the study: Five or six TRBV segments, TRBV5-6, TRBV5-1 and TRBV20-1 among them, were found more frequent in patients than controls.

Their antigen targets remain unknown. Built from TCR beta cDNA, the libraries had unique molecular identifiers in them. TCRdb re-called the PCR reads through MiXCR, storing one row per CDR3 protein. This sample carries around 200,000 distinct CDR3 sequences, 29% of them seen once, and the ten largest clones take around 3.2%. Sequencing was performed on blood. These receptors were taken from a girl under 18 with multiple sclerosis.

About this clonotype itself: Germline is not matched at one junction end, which may reflect a read error. The chain couples TRBV28 to TRBJ1-1, with D unresolved. CDR1 MDHEN and CDR2 SYDVKM come from the germline V gene. The CDR3 consists of 13 residues. The CDR3 spells CASSLHSNTETFF. CDR3 DNA: TGTGCCAGCAGTTTACATTCGAACACTGAAACTTTCTTT.

This chain uses TRBV18 with TRBJ2-7; TRBD1 matches at 10 bases. This CDR3 has 15 residues. J was trimmed by 2 bases and V by 6 bases; bases with no gene match: 7. The germline CDR1 and CDR2 sequences are KGHSH and LQKENI. The DNA of the CDR3 is TGTGCCAGCTCCAATCCCGGACAGGGGGCCTACGAGCAGTACTTC. Translated: CASSNPGQGAYEQYF.

This clonotype was observed a handful of times. The V and J genes are TRBV29-1 and TRBJ1-1; no firm D call. Trimming shortened V by 7 bases and J by 1 base, and 10 bases separated the two germline ends. Per the germline V gene, CDR1 is SQVTM and CDR2 is ANQGSEA. CDR3 size: 12 residues. Written as DNA, the CDR3 is TGCAGCGCCTGCCGGCAGAACACTGAAGCTTTCTTT. This sequence encodes CSACRQNTEAFF.

This clonotype was seen repeatedly, ten times or more. This chain uses TRBV12-3 or TRBV12-4 with TRBJ1-2; 10 bases are shared with TRBD1. The V gene end was trimmed by 7 bases and the J gene end by 7 bases; junction bases not matched to a gene: 9. This CDR3 is built from 14 residues. CDR3 sequence (DNA): TGTGCCAGCATCGATCCGACAGGGGGCAGTGGCTACACCTTC. Its translation: CASIDPTGGSGYTF.

This clonotype was observed many times. J is TRBJ2-5 and V is TRBV29-1; D is possibly TRBD1 (6 bases). The CDR3 covers 13 residues. The V end lost 8 bases, the J end lost 5 bases, and 18 bases lay between the germline ends. CDR1 is SQVTM, CDR2 ANQGSEA, per germline. The CDR3 loop is CSIGGRVVETQYF. The CDR3 DNA reads TGCAGCATTGGGGGCAGGGTGGTGGAGACCCAGTACTTC.

The J gene is TRBJ1-5, the V gene TRBV2; 9 bases match TRBD1. V was pared by 6 bases and J by 2 bases, with 5 bases of the junction left unmatched. The CDR3 has 15 residues. Germline CDR1 is SNHLY and CDR2 is FYNNEI. CDR3 in DNA: TGTGCCAGCAGCGACCGGGACAGGGGCAATCAGCCCCAGCATTTT. Translated: CASSDRDRGNQPQHF.

The rearrangement joins TRBV7-9 to TRBJ1-1; D call uncertain. In germline, CDR1 is SEHNR, CDR2 FQNEAQ (reference sequence). The CDR3 extends over 12 amino acids. V was clipped by 1 base and J by 8 bases, with 8 bases between them. The CDR3 loop reads CASSLGRREAFF. DNA of the CDR3: TGTGCCAGCAGCTTAGGTCGCAGGGAAGCTTTCTTT.

This clonotype was observed at least ten times. V usage is TRBV20-1 and J usage is TRBJ2-7; 7 nucleotides line up with TRBD1. CDR1 is DFQATT, CDR2 SNEGSKA, per germline (reference sequence). V trimming: 3 bases; J trimming: 7 bases; junction bases outside the gene matches: 12. This CDR3 has 14 amino acids. In nucleotides, the CDR3 is TGCAGTGCTAGCCCCCCGACAGGGCGGTGGGAGCAGTACTTC. Protein: CSASPPTGRWEQYF.

This rearrangement joins TRBV7-2 to TRBJ2-1; D is perhaps TRBD1 (6 bases). V shed 2 bases and J shed 6 bases, with 14 bases lying between them. Germline CDR1 is SGHTA and CDR2 is FQGNSA. The CDR3 extends over 15 amino acids. The CDR3 sequence: CASSLLGTSVNEQFF. The CDR3 DNA follows: TGTGCCAGCAGCTTATTGGGGACATCGGTCAATGAGCAGTTCTTC.

Written as DNA, the CDR3 is TGTGCCAGCAGTTACGTCGGGGGGACCTATGGCTACACCTTC. It codes for CASSYVGGTYGYTF. The V and J genes are TRBV6-5 and TRBJ1-2; weak D call: TRBD1 (5 bases). CDR1 is MNHEY, CDR2 SVGAGI, per germline. V lost 2 bases, J lost 4 bases, and 11 bases lay in between. CDR3 length: 14 residues.

CDR3 loop: CASPCWRIYGYTF. The CDR3 nucleotides are TGTGCCAGCCCTTGTTGGCGGATCTATGGCTACACCTTC. The chain combines TRBV28 with TRBJ1-2; no reliable D call. CDR3 length: 13 amino acids. Germline V gene lookup returns CDR1 MDHEN and CDR2 SYDVKM. The V end was cut by 8 bases, the J end by 4 bases, with 14 bases between.

This clonotype was recorded at least ten times. The J gene is TRBJ2-7, the V gene TRBV9; the D is unclear. CDR1 SGDLS and CDR2 YYNGEE come from the germline V gene. This CDR3 region has 15 residues. Trimming cost V 4 bases and J 0 bases, with 14 bases left between them. The CDR3 loop reads CASSPRAASSYEQYF. The CDR3 nucleotides read TGTGCCAGCAGCCCCCGGGCAGCTAGCTCCTACGAGCAGTACTTC.

In its sample, this clonotype was seen once. It may be a read error: a sequence one base away is much more abundant. The V and J genes are TRBV5-1 and TRBJ2-4; 13 positions match TRBD2. V shed 5 bases, J shed 13 bases, and the junction held 12 bases outside the gene matches. The length of the CDR3 is 15 residues. Germline V gene sequence: CDR1 SGHRS, CDR2 YFSETQ. In DNA, the CDR3 is TGCGCCAGCAGGCCTACTAGCGGGAGGGTTAATGAGCAGTACTTC. This gives the protein CASRPTSGRVNEQYF.

This clonotype appeared many times. The chain carries TRBV6-4 and TRBJ1-2, with a weak D call TRBD1 (5 bases). The CDR3 runs 14 residues. The V and J ends lost 2 bases and 4 bases respectively, with 11 bases between them. Germline V lookup: CDR1 MRHNA, CDR2 SNTAGT. Here the CDR3 reads CASSDGRDLYGYTF. The CDR3 nucleotides read TGTGCCAGCAGTGACGGCAGGGACCTCTATGGCTACACCTTC.

Many counts were recorded for this clonotype. The rearrangement uses TRBV29-1 and TRBJ2-3, with D maybe TRBD2 (6 bases). The V end was cut by 7 bases, the J end by 3 bases, with 14 bases between. The CDR3 extends over 13 amino acids. The germline V gene encodes CDR1 SQVTM and CDR2 ANQGSEA. The CDR3: CSALGGETDTQYF. CDR3 DNA: TGCAGCGCCCTGGGAGGAGAGACAGATACGCAGTATTTT.

The chain recombines TRBV7-9 with TRBJ2-7, with 8 nucleotides matching TRBD2. Looked up from germline, CDR1 is SEHNR and CDR2 is FQNEAQ (reference sequence). V was clipped by 7 bases and J by 2 bases; unmatched bases: 7. The CDR3 is made up of 14 amino acids. The chain's CDR3 is CASILAGGTYEQYF. The CDR3 bases are TGTGCCAGCATTCTTGCGGGAGGAACCTACGAGCAGTACTTC. The variable domain in full, with the rest retrieved from reference TRBV7-9 and TRBJ2-7, is DTGVSQNPRHKITKRGQNVTFRCDPISEHNRLYWYRQTLGQGPEFLTYFQNEAQLEKSRLLSDRFSAERPKGSFSTLEIQRTEQGDSAMYLCASILAGGTYEQYFGPGTRLTVT.

This clonotype was observed many times. This chain connects TRBV5-1 to TRBJ2-1; possible D gene TRBD1, 5 bases. The CDR3 loop spans 13 amino acids. The germline gives CDR1 SGHRS, CDR2 YFSETQ. Trimming took 6 bases from V and 7 from J, leaving 14 bases between them. In nucleotides, the CDR3 is TGCGCCAGCAATGCAGGGTTCGAGAATGAGCAGTTCTTC. Its protein is CASNAGFENEQFF.